What follows is one T cell receptor (beta chain) and its context. The data originate from a study of cytomegalovirus exposure and HLA in healthy donors. Study overall: As an earlier analysis found, about 190 million T cells yielded 117 million unique TCR beta sequences.

CDR3 length: 15 residues. Germline CDR1 SGHKS, CDR2 YYEKEE (reference sequence). V was pared by 3 bases and J by 6 bases, with 13 bases between. Primers included in the PCR were 60 Vbeta and 13 Jbeta primers. The repertoire was sequenced with immunoSEQ multiplex PCR; TCRdb's copy has only in-frame clones and lacks some. The repertoire holds about 70,000 clones, with under 85% as singletons. The sequencing input was PBMCs. The gene calls are TRBV5-5 and TRBJ1-6; D is undetermined. The source is a woman aged 60-75 years in good health and CMV-seropositive. The CDR3 region has the DNA TGTGCCAGCAGCTCCCCGGTTATCACTAATTCACCCCTCCACTTT. Its protein is CASSSPVITNSPLHF.